The TCR beta chain described here comes from a study of beta chain features in type 1 diabetes. Comments on this clone: Its cognate antigen is unknown.

The V segment lost 4 bases and the J segment 2 bases; nucleotides outside the gene matches: 5. There are 15 residues in the CDR3. Per the germline V gene, CDR1 is SGDLS and CDR2 is YYNGEE. Study-level findings and limits: TCRB CDR3 length was moderately but significantly reduced in all four CD4+ subsets of Type 1 diabetes patients.

As every portion of the isolated RNA was reverse transcribed, the sequencing read expressed TCRB transcripts. Measured with immunoSEQ multiplex PCR; TCRdb has only the in-frame clones, and not every one. The top ten clones hold over 0.1% of a sample with about 640,000 clones, around an eighth of them seen once. This receptor was identified in a man younger than 40 with type 1 diabetes. The rearrangement links TRBV9 to TRBJ2-7; TRBD1 matches at 11 bases. Material for sequencing was naive CD4+ T cells from blood. In DNA, the CDR3 is TGTGCCAGCAGCCCCCTGGGACAGGGGGCCTACGAGCAGTACTTC. This gives the protein CASSPLGQGAYEQYF.